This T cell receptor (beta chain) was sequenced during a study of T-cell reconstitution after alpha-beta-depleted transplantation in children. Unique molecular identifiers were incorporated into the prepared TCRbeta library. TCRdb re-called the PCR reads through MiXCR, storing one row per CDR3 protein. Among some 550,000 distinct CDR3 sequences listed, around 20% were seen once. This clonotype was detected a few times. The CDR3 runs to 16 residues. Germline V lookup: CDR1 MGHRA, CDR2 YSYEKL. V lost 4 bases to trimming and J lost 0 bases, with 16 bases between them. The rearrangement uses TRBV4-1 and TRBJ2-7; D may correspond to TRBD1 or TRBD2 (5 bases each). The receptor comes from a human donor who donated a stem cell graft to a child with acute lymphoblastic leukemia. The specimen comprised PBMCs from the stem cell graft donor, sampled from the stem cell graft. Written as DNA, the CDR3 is TGCGCCAGCAGCCCCTTCACCGGGACGGGCTCCTACGAGCAGTACTTC. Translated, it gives CASSPFTGTGSYEQYF.